Listed below are T cell receptor beta chains from one sample, sequenced in a study of blood T cell repertoires in COVID-19. Generated by immunoSEQ multiplex PCR, the TCRdb table keeps only in-frame clones and is missing some. The data contain about 200,000 clones, roughly 84% of them singletons. Sequencing was performed on peripheral blood. These receptors were taken from a man aged 45 to 65 with COVID-19, enrolled during active disease. Both conserved end residues are part of each CDR3. The D gene is left open where the match is weak. Size values are once, few and many counts, or a class for expanded clones, and some rows have none.

TRBV3-1/TRBV3-2	TRBJ2-7	NA	NA	TGTGCCAGCAGCCAAACAGGCGTGTCCTACGAGCAGTACTTC	CASSQTGVSYEQYF
TRBV6-5	TRBJ2-7	NA	TRBD1	TGTGCCAGCAGTTACCGTCGGACAGGGGGCAGGTACGAGCAGTACTTC	CASSYRRTGGRYEQYF
TRBV6-5	TRBJ2-7	NA	TRBD1	TGTGCCAGCAGGGGGGACAGTTACGAGCAGTACTTC	CASRGDSYEQYF
TRBV4-1	TRBJ2-5	NA	NA	TGCGCCAGCAGCCAAGATGCGGCTAGCAGAGAGACCCAGTACTTC	CASSQDAASRETQYF
TRBV7-2	TRBJ1-3	few	NA	TGTGCCAGCAGCTTGAACCGGGGTGGGAGCTCTGGAAACACCATATATTTT	CASSLNRGGSSGNTIYF
TRBV7-8	TRBJ2-7	NA	TRBD1	TGTGCCAGCAGCTTATTCTCCGGGACAGGGTCCTACGAGCAGTACTTC	CASSLFSGTGSYEQYF
TRBV5-8	TRBJ2-3	NA	TRBD2	TGTGCCAGCAGCTACACCGGGTCCCGGGGGGCAGATACGCAGTATTTT	CASSYTGSRGADTQYF
TRBV27	TRBJ2-6	NA	NA	TGTGCCAGCAGTTTACTATCTGGGGCCAACGTCCTGACTTTC	CASSLLSGANVLTF
TRBV2	TRBJ2-3	NA	TRBD1	TGTGCCAGCAGTGAAAAGAGGGGGCGAGCGACAGGGATAGATACGCAGTATTTT	CASSEKRGRATGIDTQYF
TRBV6-2/TRBV6-3	TRBJ1-1	NA	NA	TGTGCCAGCAGTTACGGGGCCAGCACTGAAGCTTTCTTT	CASSYGASTEAFF
TRBV5-1	TRBJ2-3	NA	NA	TGCGCCAGCAGATTGCTACCTTGGGCGGGAGATACGCAGTATTTT	CASRLLPWAGDTQYF
TRBV28	TRBJ2-3	NA	TRBD1	TGTGCCAGCATTCAGGGGGGCACAGATACGCAGTATTTT	CASIQGGTDTQYF
TRBV12-3/TRBV12-4	TRBJ2-5	NA	TRBD2	TGTGCCAGCTCGGCGGGGGGAAGAGAGACCCAGTACTTC	CASSAGGRETQYF
TRBV12-1	TRBJ2-7	once	NA	TGTGCCAGCAGCCTTTGGGGGGGGACAGGGATTTACGAGCAGTACTTC	CASSLWGGTGIYEQYF
TRBV19	TRBJ1-2	few	TRBD1	TGTGCCAGTAGTATTGGGCCAGGGGGCCGGGATGGCTACACCTTC	CASSIGPGGRDGYTF
TRBV6-5	TRBJ2-7	once	TRBD1	TGTGCCAGCAGATCGACAGGGCTCTACGGGCAGTACTTC	CASRSTGLYGQYF
TRBV5-1	TRBJ1-2	NA	NA	TGCGCCAGCAGCTCCCGTGGGGGGAGCTATGGCTACACCTTC	CASSSRGGSYGYTF
TRBV18	TRBJ2-3	once	TRBD2	TGTGCCAGCTCCCACCAATCCTTGAGAAGCGGGACTGCAGATACGCAGTATTTT	CASSHQSLRSGTADTQYF
TRBV3-1/TRBV3-2	TRBJ2-2	NA	NA	TGTGCCAGCAAACTATCCGGGGAGCTGTTTTTT	CASKLSGELFF
TRBV5-1	TRBJ1-4	NA	TRBD1	TGCGCCAGCAGCTTGGGGGACAGGGAGGGCGAAAAACTGTTTTTT	CASSLGDREGEKLFF
TRBV19	TRBJ2-3	NA	NA	TGTGCCAGTAGGATGCCACAGCTCACAGATACGCAGTATTTT	CASRMPQLTDTQYF
TRBV9	TRBJ2-1	once	NA	TGTGCCAGCAGCGTCGGCGGGTGGAGGGATGAGCAGTTCTTC	CASSVGGWRDEQFF
TRBV19	TRBJ2-1	NA	TRBD1	TGTGCCAGTAGTTCCACAGGGGGCTCCTACAATGAGCAGTTCTTC	CASSSTGGSYNEQFF
TRBV27	TRBJ2-2	NA	TRBD2	TGTGCCAGCAGTTTAGAACTAGCGGGAGGATCGAACACCGGGGAGCTGTTTTTT	CASSLELAGGSNTGELFF
TRBV7-9	TRBJ2-7	NA	NA	TGTGCCAGCAGCTTCTGGACAGCTCCCTACGAGCAGTACTTC	CASSFWTAPYEQYF
TRBV18	TRBJ2-1	NA	TRBD2	TGTGCCAGCTCACCACAGCGGGAGGGAAGCAATGAGCAGTTCTTC	CASSPQREGSNEQFF
TRBV11-2	TRBJ2-5	NA	TRBD2	TGTGCCAGCAGCTTAGTAGCTAGCGGGAGTGGAGAGACCCAGTACTTC	CASSLVASGSGETQYF
TRBV6-5	TRBJ2-1	NA	NA	TGTGCCAGCAGTTACTCGGGTATAGGGGATGAGCAGTTCTTC	CASSYSGIGDEQFF
TRBV5-6	TRBJ2-1	NA	TRBD1	TGTGCCAGCAGCCGATGGGACAGTAGCTCCTACAATGAGCAGTTCTTC	CASSRWDSSSYNEQFF
TRBV9	TRBJ2-3	NA	TRBD2	TGTGCCAGCAGCGTAGCGGGGGGAAACACAGATACGCAGTATTTT	CASSVAGGNTDTQYF
TRBV12-3/TRBV12-4	TRBJ1-1	NA	TRBD1	TGTGCCAGCTCCGCTAGACAGGGTGAAGCTTTCTTT	CASSARQGEAFF
TRBV10-3	TRBJ1-3	NA	NA	TGTGCCATCAGTGCGGGCGACAGGAAAAACACCATATATTTT	CAISAGDRKNTIYF
TRBV11-2	TRBJ1-2	NA	NA	TGTGCCAGCAGCTATAGGGCCCAGGGCGTGGGCGGTGGCTACACCTTC	CASSYRAQGVGGGYTF
TRBV7-3	TRBJ2-2	NA	NA	TGTGCCAGGGGGGGAGGCGGGGAGCTGTTTTTT	CARGGGGELFF
TRBV2	TRBJ1-3	NA	NA	TGTGCCAGCAGGGCAGGAAGCTCTGGAAACACCATATATTTT	CASRAGSSGNTIYF
TRBV3-1/TRBV3-2	TRBJ2-2	NA	NA	TGTGCCAGCAGCCAAGGACTAGTGAACACCGGGGAGCTGTTTTTT	CASSQGLVNTGELFF
TRBV6-4	TRBJ2-1	NA	TRBD2	TGTGCCAGCAGCGATCATGGGAGCGGGGGGGCCATCAATGAGCAGTTCTTC	CASSDHGSGGAINEQFF
TRBV4-2	TRBJ2-5	NA	TRBD2	TGTGCCAGCAGCCTTGGACTAGCGGTGCCCCCGGGGGAGACCCAGTACTTC	CASSLGLAVPPGETQYF
TRBV9	TRBJ1-6	NA	NA	TGTGCCAGCAGCGTAATGGGGCAGGGTGATTCACCCCTCCACTTT	CASSVMGQGDSPLHF
TRBV18	TRBJ1-5	NA	TRBD1	TGTGCCAGCTCAGCGACAGGGTCAAGAGATTATAGCAATCAGCCCCAGCATTTT	CASSATGSRDYSNQPQHF
TRBV28	TRBJ2-7	NA	TRBD1	TGTGCCAGCAGCCGGATACTCCGGGACAGGGGATTCTACGAGCAGTACTTC	CASSRILRDRGFYEQYF
TRBV6-1	TRBJ2-7	NA	NA	TGTGCCAGCAGTGAGCGGACAACTACCGAGCAGTACTTC	CASSERTTTEQYF
TRBV5-1	TRBJ2-1	NA	NA	TGCGCCAGCAGCTTGGGACAGATTTTTAACTCCTACAATGAGCAGTTCTTC	CASSLGQIFNSYNEQFF
TRBV7-2	TRBJ1-6	few	NA	TGTGCCAGCAGCTTAATCAGGGCCGTTAATTCACCCCTCCACTTT	CASSLIRAVNSPLHF
TRBV29-1	TRBJ2-2	NA	NA	TGCAGCGTACAGGAATCGAACACCGGGGAGCTGTTTTTT	CSVQESNTGELFF
TRBV28	TRBJ1-2	NA	NA	TGTGCCAGCAGCCCCGGAGGGCGCGCATCCTATGGCTACACCTTC	CASSPGGRASYGYTF
TRBV19	TRBJ2-1	NA	TRBD1	TGTGCCAGTAGTATATCCTCCGGGACAGGGGTTGCGAGTGAGCAGTTCTTC	CASSISSGTGVASEQFF
TRBV10-1	TRBJ1-6	NA	TRBD1	TGCGCCAGCAGTCCCGGGACAGGGGTTTCACCCCTCCACTTT	CASSPGTGVSPLHF
TRBV19	TRBJ2-7	NA	TRBD2	TGTGCCAGTAGTATCTGGGGGGGAGACGAGCAGTACTTC	CASSIWGGDEQYF
TRBV5-6	TRBJ2-3	once	TRBD1	TGTGCCAGCAGCTTGTGGCAGGGGGCGGGCACAGATACGCAGTATTTT	CASSLWQGAGTDTQYF
TRBV7-6	TRBJ2-1	NA	NA	TGTGCCAGCAGCTTAGTTGATGGGGCTTACAATGAGCAGTTCTTC	CASSLVDGAYNEQFF
TRBV5-4	TRBJ2-2	NA	TRBD2	TGTGCCAGCAGCTTTGGACTAGCGGGGGTGACCGGGGAGCTGTTTTTT	CASSFGLAGVTGELFF
TRBV27	TRBJ2-7	NA	TRBD2	TGTGCCAGCAGTCCTCGGGGGGTCTACGAGCAGTACTTC	CASSPRGVYEQYF
TRBV14	TRBJ2-7	NA	NA	TGTGCCAGCAGCCAAGATTTCGGGACATGGGACGAGCAGTACTTC	CASSQDFGTWDEQYF
TRBV18	TRBJ1-1	once	NA	TGTGCCAGCTCACCACCCAGGGGAAACACTGAAGCTTTCTTT	CASSPPRGNTEAFF
TRBV30	TRBJ2-5	NA	TRBD2	TGTGCCTGGTCCGGAGCGACTAGCCGAGAGACCCAGTACTTC	CAWSGATSRETQYF